This TCR beta chain originates from a study of PD-1 blockade in classical Hodgkin lymphoma. Study-wide results and caveats: Relapsed/refractory patients reportedly had the lowest baseline TCR diversity, below newly diagnosed patients, who were below healthy donors. In CD4+ cells, TCR diversity went up significantly by C4D1, but in CD8+ cells it did not. Exclusion was applied to patients who started nivolumab under 1 year after ASCT.

Remarks on this clone: The antigen is unknown.

Assay used: immunoSEQ multiplex PCR; TCRdb lists only in-frame clones, some missing. This sample has 85,000 to 90,000 clones, with about nine tenths found just once. The CDR3 consists of 14 residues. As for time point: cycle 4 day 1 (C4D1), after more than five weeks of nivolumab. Each and every patient relapsed after autologous stem cell transplantation, and patients got differing brentuximab vedotin exposure. Material: peripheral blood mononuclear cells (PBMCs), obtained before the fourth cycle of nivolumab. This clonotype originated in a human donor with classical Hodgkin lymphoma. The chain couples TRBV21-1 to TRBJ2-2. TRBV21-1 has pseudogene status. The CDR3 DNA sequence: TGTGCCAGCAGCAATTCCGGATTCACCGGGGAGCTGTTTTTT. Encoded protein: CASSNSGFTGELFF.